The clone carrying this T cell receptor beta chain turned up a few times. The antigen remains undetermined. This sample is part of a study of response to subunit inactivated influenza vaccine. General study points: New T cells are recruited in small numbers by each seasonal influenza vaccination, according to the authors' suggestion.

The V and J ends lost 1 base and 1 base respectively, with 7 bases between them. CDR3 length: 14 residues. Germline V gene data show CDR1 as SEHNR and CDR2 as FQNEAQ (reference sequence). One entry per CDR3 protein results from TCRdb running MiXCR on the RT-PCR reads. Of over 450,000 distinct CDR3 sequences detected, 10% to 15% appear once; the ten largest clones hold roughly 13%. The source material was PBMCs from blood, sampled 35 to 45 days after vaccination. This receptor was taken from a middle-aged man who received an inactivated influenza vaccine. The chain joins TRBV7-9 to TRBJ1-2; D remains ambiguous. The CDR3 DNA reads TGTGCCAGCAGCTTAGAGGGCAGTAACTATGGCTACACCTTC. It encodes CASSLEGSNYGYTF.